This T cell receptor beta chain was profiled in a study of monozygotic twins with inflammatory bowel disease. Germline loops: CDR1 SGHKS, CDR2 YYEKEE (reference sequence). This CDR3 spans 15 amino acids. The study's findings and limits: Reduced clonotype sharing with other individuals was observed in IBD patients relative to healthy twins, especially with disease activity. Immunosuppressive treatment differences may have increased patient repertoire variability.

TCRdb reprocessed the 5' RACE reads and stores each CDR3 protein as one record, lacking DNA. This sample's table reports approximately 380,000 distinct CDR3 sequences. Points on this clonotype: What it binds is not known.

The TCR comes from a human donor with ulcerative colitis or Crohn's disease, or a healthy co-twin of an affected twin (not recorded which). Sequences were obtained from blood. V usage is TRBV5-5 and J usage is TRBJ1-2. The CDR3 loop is CASSFPPEVNYGYTF. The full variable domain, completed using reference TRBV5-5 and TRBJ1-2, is DAGVTQSPTHLIKTRGQQVTLRCSPISGHKSVSWYQQVLGQGPQFIFQYYEKEERGRGNFPDRFSARQFPNYSSELNVNALLLGDSALYLCASSFPPEVNYGYTFGSGTRLTVV.